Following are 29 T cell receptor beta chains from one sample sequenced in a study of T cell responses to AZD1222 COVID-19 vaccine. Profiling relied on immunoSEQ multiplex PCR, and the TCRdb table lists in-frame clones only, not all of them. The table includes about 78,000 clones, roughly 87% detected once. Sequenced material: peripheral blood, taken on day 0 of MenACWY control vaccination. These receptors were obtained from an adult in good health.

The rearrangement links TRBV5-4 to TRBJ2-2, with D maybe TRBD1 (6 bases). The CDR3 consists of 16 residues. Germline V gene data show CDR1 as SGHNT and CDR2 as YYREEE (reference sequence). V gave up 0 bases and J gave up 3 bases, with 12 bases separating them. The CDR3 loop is CASSLGRDTYTGELFF. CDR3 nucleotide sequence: TGTGCCAGCAGCTTGGGACGGGACACTTACACCGGGGAGCTGTTTTTT.

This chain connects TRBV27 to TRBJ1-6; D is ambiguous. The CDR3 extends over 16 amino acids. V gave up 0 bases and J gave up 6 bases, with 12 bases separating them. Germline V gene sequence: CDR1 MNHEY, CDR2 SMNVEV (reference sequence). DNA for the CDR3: TGTGCCAGCAGTTTATCATTGCAACGGATTAATTCACCCCTCCACTTT. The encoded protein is CASSLSLQRINSPLHF.

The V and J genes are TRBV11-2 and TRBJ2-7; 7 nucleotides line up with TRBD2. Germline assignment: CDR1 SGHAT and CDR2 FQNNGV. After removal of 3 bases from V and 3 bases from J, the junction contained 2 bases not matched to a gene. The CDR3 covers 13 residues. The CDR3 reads CASSFGGIYEQYF. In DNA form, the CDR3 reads TGTGCCAGCAGCTTCGGGGGGATCTACGAGCAGTACTTC.

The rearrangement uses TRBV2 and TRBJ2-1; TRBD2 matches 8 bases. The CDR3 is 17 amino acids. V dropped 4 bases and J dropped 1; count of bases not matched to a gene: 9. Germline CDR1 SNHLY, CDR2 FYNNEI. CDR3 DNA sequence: TGTGCCAGCAGTGGGACTAGCTCAGTTCGGTCCTACAATGAGCAGTTCTTC. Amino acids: CASSGTSSVRSYNEQFF.

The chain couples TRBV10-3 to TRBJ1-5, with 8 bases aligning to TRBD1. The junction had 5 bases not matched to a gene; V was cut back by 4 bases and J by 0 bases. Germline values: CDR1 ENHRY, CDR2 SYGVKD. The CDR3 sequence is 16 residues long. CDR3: CAISGTGGDSNQPQHF. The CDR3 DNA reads TGTGCCATCAGTGGTACAGGGGGGGATAGCAATCAGCCCCAGCATTTT.

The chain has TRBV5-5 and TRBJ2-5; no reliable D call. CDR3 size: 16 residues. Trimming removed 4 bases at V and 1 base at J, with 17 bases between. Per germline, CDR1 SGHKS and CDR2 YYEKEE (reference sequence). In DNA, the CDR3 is TGTGCCAGCAGCCCTCGGTCCCCGGGTCCCCAAGAGACCCAGTACTTC. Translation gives CASSPRSPGPQETQYF.

The CDR3 DNA is TGTGCCATTTCGGACAGGGGGCTAAATCAGCCCCAGCATTTT. The encoded protein is CAISDRGLNQPQHF. This chain links TRBV19 with TRBJ1-5, with 11 bases aligning to TRBD1. CDR3 length: 14 amino acids. Germline V CDR1 and CDR2: LNHDA, SQIVND (reference sequence). The junction had 6 bases not matched to a gene; V was cut back by 10 bases and J by 4 bases. The whole variable domain, remainder taken from reference TRBV19 and TRBJ1-5, is DGGITQSPKYLFRKEGQNVTLSCEQNLNHDAMYWYRQDPGQGLRLIYYSQIVNDFQKGDIAEGYSVSREKKESFPLTVTSAQKNPTAFYLCAISDRGLNQPQHFGDGTRLSIL.

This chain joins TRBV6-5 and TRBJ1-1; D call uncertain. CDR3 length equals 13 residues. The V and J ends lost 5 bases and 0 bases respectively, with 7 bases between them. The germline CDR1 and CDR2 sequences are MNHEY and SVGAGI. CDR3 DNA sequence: TGTGCCAGCAGTACAAGGCTGAACACTGAAGCTTTCTTT. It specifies CASSTRLNTEAFF.

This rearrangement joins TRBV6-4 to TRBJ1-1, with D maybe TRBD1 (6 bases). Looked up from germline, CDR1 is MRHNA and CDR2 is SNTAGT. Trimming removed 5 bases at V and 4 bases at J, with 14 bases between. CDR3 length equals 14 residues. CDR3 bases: TGTGCCAGCAGTCCCTCACCAGGGGTCACTGAAGCTTTCTTT. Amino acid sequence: CASSPSPGVTEAFF.

CDR3 loop: CASREAGGYTF. DNA of the CDR3: TGTGCCAGCAGAGAAGCTGGGGGCTACACCTTC. This rearrangement joins TRBV6-6 to TRBJ1-2, with D unresolved. The CDR3 extends over 11 amino acids. Germline loops: CDR1 MNHNY, CDR2 SVGAGI (reference sequence). With 6 bases removed from V and 8 bases from J, the gap between germline ends came to 10 bases.

The DNA of the CDR3 is TGTGCCTGGGTAAAGGTTTCTTTTGGCTACACCTTC. Translation: CAWVKVSFGYTF. This rearrangement joins TRBV30 to TRBJ1-2; D uncertain. CDR1 and CDR2 from the germline V gene are GTSNPN and SVGIG (reference sequence). Trimming took 5 bases from V and 7 from J, leaving 14 bases between them. This CDR3 has 12 amino acids.

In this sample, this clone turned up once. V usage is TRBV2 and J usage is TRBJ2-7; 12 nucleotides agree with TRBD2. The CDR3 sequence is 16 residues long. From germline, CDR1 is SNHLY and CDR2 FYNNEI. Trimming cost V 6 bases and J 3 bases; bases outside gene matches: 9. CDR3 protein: CASRPLLAGGLYEQYF. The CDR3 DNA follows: TGTGCCAGCAGACCTCTACTAGCGGGGGGTCTCTACGAGCAGTACTTC.

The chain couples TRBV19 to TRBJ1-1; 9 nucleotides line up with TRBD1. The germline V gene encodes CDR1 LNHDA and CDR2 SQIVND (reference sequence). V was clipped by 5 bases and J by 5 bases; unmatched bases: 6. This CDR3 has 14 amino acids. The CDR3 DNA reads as TGTGCCAGTAGTTTAACAGGGGGCGGGACTGAAGCTTTCTTT. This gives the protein CASSLTGGGTEAFF.

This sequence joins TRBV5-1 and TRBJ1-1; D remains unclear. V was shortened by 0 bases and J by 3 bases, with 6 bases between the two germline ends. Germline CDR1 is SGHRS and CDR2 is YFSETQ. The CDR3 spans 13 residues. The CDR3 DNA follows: TGCGCCAGCAGCTTGGCCCCGGACACTGAAGCTTTCTTT. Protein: CASSLAPDTEAFF.

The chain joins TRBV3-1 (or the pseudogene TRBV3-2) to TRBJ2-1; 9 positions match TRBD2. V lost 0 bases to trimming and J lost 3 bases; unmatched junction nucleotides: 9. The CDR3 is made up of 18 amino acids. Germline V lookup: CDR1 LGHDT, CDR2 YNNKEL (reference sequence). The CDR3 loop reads CASSQDRSGGKGYNEQFF. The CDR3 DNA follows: TGTGCCAGCAGCCAAGATAGGAGCGGGGGGAAAGGCTACAATGAGCAGTTCTTC.

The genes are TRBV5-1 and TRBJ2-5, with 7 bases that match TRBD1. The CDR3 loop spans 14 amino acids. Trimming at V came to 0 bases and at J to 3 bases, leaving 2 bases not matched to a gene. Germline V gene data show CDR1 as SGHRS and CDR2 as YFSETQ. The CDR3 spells CASSLGQGKETQYF. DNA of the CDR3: TGCGCCAGCAGCTTGGGACAGGGTAAAGAGACCCAGTACTTC.

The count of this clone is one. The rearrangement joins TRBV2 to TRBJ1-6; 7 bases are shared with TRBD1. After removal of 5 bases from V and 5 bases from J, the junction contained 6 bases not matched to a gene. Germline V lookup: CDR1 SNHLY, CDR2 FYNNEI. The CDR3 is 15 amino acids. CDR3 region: CASSLGGGNNSPLHF. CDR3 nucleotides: TGTGCCAGCAGTCTGGGAGGGGGCAATAATTCACCCCTCCACTTT.

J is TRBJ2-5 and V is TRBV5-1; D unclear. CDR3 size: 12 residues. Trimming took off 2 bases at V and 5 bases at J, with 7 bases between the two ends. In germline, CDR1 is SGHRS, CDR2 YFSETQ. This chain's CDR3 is CASSLIGETQYF. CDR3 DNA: TGCGCCAGCAGCTTAATTGGGGAGACCCAGTACTTC.

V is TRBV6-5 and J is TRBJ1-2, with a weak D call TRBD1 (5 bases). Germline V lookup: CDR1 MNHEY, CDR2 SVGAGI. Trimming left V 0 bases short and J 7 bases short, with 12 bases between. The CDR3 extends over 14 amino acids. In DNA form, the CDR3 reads TGTGCCAGCAGTTACTCTGCAGGGTACAGTGGCTACACCTTC. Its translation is CASSYSAGYSGYTF.

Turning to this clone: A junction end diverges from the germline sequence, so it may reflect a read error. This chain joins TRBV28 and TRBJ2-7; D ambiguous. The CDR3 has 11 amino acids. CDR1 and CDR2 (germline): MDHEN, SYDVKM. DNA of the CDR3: TGTGCCAGCAGTTTCTCCACGACTCCCAGCTTC. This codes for CASSFSTTPSF.

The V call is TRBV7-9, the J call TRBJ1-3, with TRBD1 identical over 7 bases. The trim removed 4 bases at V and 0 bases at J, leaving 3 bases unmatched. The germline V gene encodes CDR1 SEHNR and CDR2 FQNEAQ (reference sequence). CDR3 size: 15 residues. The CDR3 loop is CASSSDRISGNTIYF. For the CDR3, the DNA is TGTGCCAGCAGCTCGGACAGGATCTCTGGAAACACCATATATTTT. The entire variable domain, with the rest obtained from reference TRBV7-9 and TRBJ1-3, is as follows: DTGVSQNPRHKITKRGQNVTFRCDPISEHNRLYWYRQTLGQGPEFLTYFQNEAQLEKSRLLSDRFSAERPKGSFSTLEIQRTEQGDSAMYLCASSSDRISGNTIYFGEGSWLTVV.

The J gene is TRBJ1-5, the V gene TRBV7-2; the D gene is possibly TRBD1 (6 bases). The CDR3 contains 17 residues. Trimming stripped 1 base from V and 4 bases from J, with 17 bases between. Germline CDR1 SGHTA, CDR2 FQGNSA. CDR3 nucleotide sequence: TGTGCCAGCAGCTTAGGGGGAGGCGGGGGCTCAAATCAGCCCCAGCATTTT. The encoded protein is CASSLGGGGGSNQPQHF.

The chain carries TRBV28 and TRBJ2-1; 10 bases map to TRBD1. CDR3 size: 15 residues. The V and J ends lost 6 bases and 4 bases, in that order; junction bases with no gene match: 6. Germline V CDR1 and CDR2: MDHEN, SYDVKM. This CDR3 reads CASSPGTGVYNEQFF. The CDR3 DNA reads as TGTGCCAGCAGCCCCGGGACAGGGGTTTACAATGAGCAGTTCTTC.

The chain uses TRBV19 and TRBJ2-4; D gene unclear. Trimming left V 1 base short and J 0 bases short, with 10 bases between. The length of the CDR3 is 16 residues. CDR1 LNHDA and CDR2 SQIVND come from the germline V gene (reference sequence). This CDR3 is CASSIGDNLAKNIQYF. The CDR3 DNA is TGTGCCAGTAGTATAGGGGATAACCTAGCCAAAAACATTCAGTACTTC.

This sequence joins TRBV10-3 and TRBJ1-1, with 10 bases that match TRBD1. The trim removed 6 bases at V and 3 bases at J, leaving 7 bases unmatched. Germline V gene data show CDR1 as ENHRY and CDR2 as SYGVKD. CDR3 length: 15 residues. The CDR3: CAIRDRGRRDTEAFF. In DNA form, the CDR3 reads TGTGCCATCAGAGACAGGGGGCGCAGGGACACTGAAGCTTTCTTT.

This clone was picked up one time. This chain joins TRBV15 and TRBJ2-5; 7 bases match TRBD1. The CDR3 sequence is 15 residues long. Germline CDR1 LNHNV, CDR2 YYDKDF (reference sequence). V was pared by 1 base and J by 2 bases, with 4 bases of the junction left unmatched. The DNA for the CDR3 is TGTGCCACCAGCAGAGCGACAGGGTTTCAAGAGACCCAGTACTTC. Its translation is CATSRATGFQETQYF.

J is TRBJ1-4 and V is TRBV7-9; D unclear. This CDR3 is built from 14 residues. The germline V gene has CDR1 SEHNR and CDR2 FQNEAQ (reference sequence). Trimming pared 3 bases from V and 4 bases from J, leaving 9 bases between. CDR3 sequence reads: CASSFPGFNEKLFF. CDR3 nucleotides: TGTGCCAGCAGCTTCCCAGGTTTTAATGAAAAACTGTTTTTT.

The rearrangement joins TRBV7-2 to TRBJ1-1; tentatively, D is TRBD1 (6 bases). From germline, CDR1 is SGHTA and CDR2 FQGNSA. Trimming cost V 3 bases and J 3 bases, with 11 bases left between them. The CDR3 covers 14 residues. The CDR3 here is CASSLFSGDTEAFF. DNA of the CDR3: TGTGCCAGCAGCTTGTTTTCAGGGGACACTGAAGCTTTCTTT.

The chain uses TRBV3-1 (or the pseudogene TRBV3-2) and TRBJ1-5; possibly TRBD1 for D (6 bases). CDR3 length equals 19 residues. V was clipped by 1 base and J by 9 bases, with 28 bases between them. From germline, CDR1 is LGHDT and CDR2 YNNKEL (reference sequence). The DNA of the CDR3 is TGTGCCAGCAGCCAAGCCCCAAATATTCTACAGGGCAGCGGTTGGCCCCAGCATTTT. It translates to CASSQAPNILQGSGWPQHF.